These 10 T cell receptor beta chains share one sample of origin, sequenced in a study of blood T cells in healthy people across ages (dated by TCRdb to the mid-2010s). Library preparation employed 5' RACE. TCRdb records Illumina HiSeq 2500 as the sequencer. A second PCR of 7 to 11 cycles was run with a J-beta primer mix and a sample-barcoded 5' primer. TCRdb itself trimmed the public reads at Q25 with fastp, ran MiXCR and retained productive beta chains. Every entry covers one CDR3 protein and lists the most common genes and DNA from its rows. Recorded for this sample are around 790,000 distinct CDR3 sequences; around 42% of them occurred a single time. The ten largest clones represent approximately 19% of the sample. The material sequenced was blood. The source of these receptors is a man between 60 and 75 years old in good health.

This chain links TRBV20-1 with TRBJ1-5; a possible D gene is TRBD1 (5 bases). CDR1 and CDR2 from the germline V gene are DFQATT and SNEGSKA (reference sequence). V was clipped by 5 bases and J by 4 bases, with 21 bases between them. The CDR3 is made up of 16 amino acids. CDR3 nucleotide sequence: TGCAGTGCTGACAGCGTTGCGAGGGCGATTAATCAGCCCCAGCATTTT. Amino acid sequence: CSADSVARAINQPQHF.

This clonotype was observed a handful of times. The chain uses TRBV20-1 and TRBJ2-7; either TRBD1 or TRBD2 may supply D (5 bases each). Germline CDR1 and CDR2: DFQATT and SNEGSKA (reference sequence). This CDR3 comprises 14 residues. V gave up 6 bases and J gave up 2 bases, with 17 bases separating them. The CDR3 bases are TGCAGTGCCGCCCCCCGGGACGGCCCCTACGAGCAGTACTTC. Translated, it gives CSAAPRDGPYEQYF.

As DNA, the CDR3 is TGTGCCAGCAGCTCGTCAGTTGGTCCCGAAAAACTGTTTTTT. Amino acids: CASSSSVGPEKLFF. The chain has TRBV9 and TRBJ1-4, with no clear D. V was clipped by 4 bases and J by 8 bases, with 15 bases between them. CDR1 and CDR2 (germline): SGDLS, YYNGEE. CDR3 length: 14 residues.

This clonotype was seen a few times. This chain joins TRBV12-3 or TRBV12-4 and TRBJ1-4; no definite D call. V lost 5 bases to trimming and J lost 6 bases, with 10 bases between them. This CDR3 region has 13 residues. The CDR3 region is CASSVWGDEKLFF. CDR3 in DNA: TGTGCCAGCAGTGTCTGGGGAGATGAAAAACTGTTTTTT.

V usage is TRBV4-1 and J usage is TRBJ2-1; weak D call: TRBD1 (6 bases). This CDR3 has 14 residues. The germline V and J ends were trimmed by 2 bases and 8 bases, with 13 bases remaining between them. CDR1 is MGHRA, CDR2 YSYEKL, per germline. The CDR3 is CASSQTGSRDEQFF. For the CDR3, the DNA is TGCGCCAGCAGCCAAACAGGGTCTAGGGATGAGCAGTTCTTC.

This clonotype was counted between two and nine times. The chain links TRBV20-1 to TRBJ2-5; 12 nucleotides align to TRBD2. The CDR3 spans 14 residues. V dropped 5 bases and J dropped 5; count of bases not matched to a gene: 6. Germline values: CDR1 DFQATT, CDR2 SNEGSKA (reference sequence). CDR3 in amino acids: CSAGRTSGVETQYF. DNA for the CDR3: TGCAGTGCTGGAAGGACTAGCGGGGTTGAGACCCAGTACTTC.

The V gene is TRBV7-9, the J gene TRBJ1-1, with D uncertain. V dropped 2 bases and J dropped 9 bases, with 10 bases sitting between them. Germline V CDR1 and CDR2: SEHNR, FQNEAQ (reference sequence). The CDR3 loop spans 12 amino acids. DNA for the CDR3: TGTGCCAGCAGCTTAATTTCGGCCCAAGCTTTCTTT. It yields the protein CASSLISAQAFF. The variable domain in full, with the rest retrieved from reference TRBV7-9 and TRBJ1-1, is DTGVSQNPRHKITKRGQNVTFRCDPISEHNRLYWYRQTLGQGPEFLTYFQNEAQLEKSRLLSDRFSAERPKGSFSTLEIQRTEQGDSAMYLCASSLISAQAFFGQGTRLTVV.

This clonotype has a handful of counts. This rearrangement joins TRBV4-1 to TRBJ2-3, with 10 bases aligning to TRBD2. The CDR3 runs to 16 residues. V lost 1 base and J lost 1; bases outside the gene matches: 2. Germline CDR1 MGHRA, CDR2 YSYEKL. The CDR3 DNA is TGCGCCAGCAGCCAAGGGACTAGCGGCCGCACAGATACGCAGTATTTT. Encoded protein: CASSQGTSGRTDTQYF.

The chain links TRBV12-3 or TRBV12-4 to TRBJ2-2; 9 bases agree with TRBD1. This CDR3 spans 15 amino acids. After removal of 6 bases from V and 4 bases from J, the junction contained 6 bases not matched to a gene. The DNA for the CDR3 is TGTGCCAGCAGACAGACAGGGGGTGTCACCGGGGAGCTGTTTTTT. Its protein is CASRQTGGVTGELFF.

With regard to this clonotype: Its ends do not fully match the called genes, so a read error is possible. The chain has TRBV4-3 and TRBJ2-7; 8 bases are a match to TRBD2. The CDR3 runs to 15 residues. Per the germline V gene, CDR1 is LGHNA and CDR2 is YSLEER. CDR3 bases: TGCGCCAGCAGCCAAGAAACTAGCGGCTCCTGCGAGCAGTACTTC. Translated: CASSQETSGSCEQYF.